Below are 8 T cell receptor beta chains sequenced from a single sample in a study of pediatric ulcerative colitis. Here immunoSEQ multiplex PCR was the method, and the copy in TCRdb shows in-frame clones only, minus some. Among approximately 38,000 clones, 75% were seen once, and the ten largest hold less than 10%. The rectum was sampled with one to two pinch biopsies at colonoscopy. Sequenced sample: gut tissue. The source of these receptors is a boy under 18 with severe ulcerative colitis.

Notes on this clone: Within the sample, other DNA sequences also encode this same CDR3. This sequence joins TRBV30 and TRBJ1-1; no definite D call. Germline lookup yields CDR1 GTSNPN and CDR2 SVGIG (reference sequence). V was pared by 2 bases and J by 5 bases, with 9 bases between. The CDR3 extends over 12 amino acids. CDR3: CAWSPGLTEAFF. In DNA form, the CDR3 reads TGTGCCTGGAGTCCGGGTCTAACTGAAGCTTTCTTT.

The chain joins TRBV2 to TRBJ2-3; possibly TRBD2 for D (5 bases). The length of the CDR3 is 13 residues. CDR1 is SNHLY and CDR2 is FYNNEI in the germline V gene. Trimming shortened V by 3 bases and J by 3 bases, and 7 bases separated the two germline ends. The CDR3 here is CASSDTGTDTQYF. The DNA of the CDR3 is TGTGCCAGCAGTGACACGGGGACAGATACGCAGTATTTT. The full variable domain, with the rest looked up from reference TRBV2 and TRBJ2-3, is EPEVTQTPSHQVTQMGQEVILRCVPISNHLYFYWYRQILGQKVEFLVSFYNNEISEKSEIFDDQFSVERPDGSNFTLKIRSTKLEDSAMYFCASSDTGTDTQYFGPGTRLTVL.

The chain combines TRBV5-1 with TRBJ2-7; D may be TRBD2 (5 bases). The CDR3 is 14 residues long. Trimming took off 2 bases at V and 3 bases at J, with 12 bases between the two ends. Germline V gives CDR1 SGHRS, CDR2 YFSETQ. This CDR3 reads CASSFSALVYEQYF. The CDR3 DNA reads TGCGCCAGCAGCTTTAGCGCGTTGGTCTACGAGCAGTACTTC.

The gene calls are TRBV6-6 and TRBJ2-3; 11 nucleotides line up with TRBD2. Germline V gives CDR1 MNHNY, CDR2 SVGAGI (reference sequence). This CDR3 spans 16 amino acids. With 4 bases clipped from V and 3 bases from J, the junction kept 6 bases outside the gene matches. The CDR3 loop is CASSFRSGGATDTQYF. CDR3 in DNA: TGTGCCAGCAGTTTCCGTAGCGGGGGGGCTACAGATACGCAGTATTTT.

The table lists this clone with a few counts. The chain joins TRBV4-1 to TRBJ2-7, with TRBD1 as a possible D gene (6 bases). V was clipped by 1 base and J by 1 base, with 8 bases between them. The CDR3 is made up of 14 amino acids. Germline V gene sequence: CDR1 MGHRA, CDR2 YSYEKL. The CDR3 protein is CASSQGTDSYEQYF. CDR3 DNA sequence: TGCGCCAGCAGCCAAGGGACAGATTCCTACGAGCAGTACTTC.

The chain recombines TRBV11-2 with TRBJ2-2; 8 nucleotides line up with TRBD1. J lost 5 bases, V lost 5 bases, and 7 bases had no gene match. CDR1 is SGHAT and CDR2 is FQNNGV in the germline V gene. This CDR3 comprises 15 residues. As DNA, the CDR3 is TGTGCCAGCAGCCTCGACAGGGGAGGAACCGGGGAGCTGTTTTTT. It codes for CASSLDRGGTGELFF.

The V gene is TRBV18, the J gene TRBJ1-1; no firm D call. The CDR3 covers 15 residues. CDR1 KGHSH and CDR2 LQKENI come from the germline V gene. Trimming shortened V by 2 bases and J by 8 bases, and 18 bases separated the two germline ends. CDR3 nucleotides: TGTGCCAGCTCACCATCAGAGGGAGTGGCGATCGAAGCTTTCTTT. It specifies CASSPSEGVAIEAFF.

The chain couples TRBV28 to TRBJ2-1; 10 bases agree with TRBD2. The length of the CDR3 is 15 residues. The germline V gene encodes CDR1 MDHEN and CDR2 SYDVKM. Trimming took 6 bases from V and 3 from J; bases not matched to a gene: 5. The CDR3 DNA is TGTGCCAGCAGACTCGAGCGGGGGGGCTACAATGAGCAGTTCTTC. As protein: CASRLERGGYNEQFF.